This T cell receptor beta chain was recorded in a study of shared clonotypes between healthy human individuals. Healthy HIV-negative adults with no recent acute infections or vaccinations were recruited as donors. This clone was seen ten or more times. Its antigen is as yet unknown. This specimen includes other DNA sequences encoding the same CDR3. Every subset had its genomic DNA shared out evenly among several immunoSEQ plates. In the source study's methods: Quality scores were absent from the junction-only immunoSEQ sequences, so filtering differed. Libraries were prepared by immunoSEQ multiplex PCR; TCRdb keeps only in-frame clonotypes and omits some of them. The V and J calls and the clone size are those of that table, but D and trimming were determined from the DNA. Among some 450,000 clones listed, 70% to 80% were seen once. General study points: Genetic and exposure-history diversity was limited by the few donors.

Sequencing used PBMCs. This receptor was identified in a woman between 40 and 55 years old in good health. Some clones in this sample may be carry-over from other donors' samples.

As DNA, the CDR3 is TGTGCCAGCAGGGCGGCAGGGGGCAATCAGCCCCAGCATTTT. Amino acid sequence: CASRAAGGNQPQHF. The chain joins TRBV6-5 to TRBJ1-5, with D possibly being TRBD1 (6 bases). Looked up from germline, CDR1 is MNHEY and CDR2 is SVGAGI. This CDR3 is built from 14 residues. The V gene lost 6 bases and the J gene lost 2 bases, with 11 bases spanning the gap.